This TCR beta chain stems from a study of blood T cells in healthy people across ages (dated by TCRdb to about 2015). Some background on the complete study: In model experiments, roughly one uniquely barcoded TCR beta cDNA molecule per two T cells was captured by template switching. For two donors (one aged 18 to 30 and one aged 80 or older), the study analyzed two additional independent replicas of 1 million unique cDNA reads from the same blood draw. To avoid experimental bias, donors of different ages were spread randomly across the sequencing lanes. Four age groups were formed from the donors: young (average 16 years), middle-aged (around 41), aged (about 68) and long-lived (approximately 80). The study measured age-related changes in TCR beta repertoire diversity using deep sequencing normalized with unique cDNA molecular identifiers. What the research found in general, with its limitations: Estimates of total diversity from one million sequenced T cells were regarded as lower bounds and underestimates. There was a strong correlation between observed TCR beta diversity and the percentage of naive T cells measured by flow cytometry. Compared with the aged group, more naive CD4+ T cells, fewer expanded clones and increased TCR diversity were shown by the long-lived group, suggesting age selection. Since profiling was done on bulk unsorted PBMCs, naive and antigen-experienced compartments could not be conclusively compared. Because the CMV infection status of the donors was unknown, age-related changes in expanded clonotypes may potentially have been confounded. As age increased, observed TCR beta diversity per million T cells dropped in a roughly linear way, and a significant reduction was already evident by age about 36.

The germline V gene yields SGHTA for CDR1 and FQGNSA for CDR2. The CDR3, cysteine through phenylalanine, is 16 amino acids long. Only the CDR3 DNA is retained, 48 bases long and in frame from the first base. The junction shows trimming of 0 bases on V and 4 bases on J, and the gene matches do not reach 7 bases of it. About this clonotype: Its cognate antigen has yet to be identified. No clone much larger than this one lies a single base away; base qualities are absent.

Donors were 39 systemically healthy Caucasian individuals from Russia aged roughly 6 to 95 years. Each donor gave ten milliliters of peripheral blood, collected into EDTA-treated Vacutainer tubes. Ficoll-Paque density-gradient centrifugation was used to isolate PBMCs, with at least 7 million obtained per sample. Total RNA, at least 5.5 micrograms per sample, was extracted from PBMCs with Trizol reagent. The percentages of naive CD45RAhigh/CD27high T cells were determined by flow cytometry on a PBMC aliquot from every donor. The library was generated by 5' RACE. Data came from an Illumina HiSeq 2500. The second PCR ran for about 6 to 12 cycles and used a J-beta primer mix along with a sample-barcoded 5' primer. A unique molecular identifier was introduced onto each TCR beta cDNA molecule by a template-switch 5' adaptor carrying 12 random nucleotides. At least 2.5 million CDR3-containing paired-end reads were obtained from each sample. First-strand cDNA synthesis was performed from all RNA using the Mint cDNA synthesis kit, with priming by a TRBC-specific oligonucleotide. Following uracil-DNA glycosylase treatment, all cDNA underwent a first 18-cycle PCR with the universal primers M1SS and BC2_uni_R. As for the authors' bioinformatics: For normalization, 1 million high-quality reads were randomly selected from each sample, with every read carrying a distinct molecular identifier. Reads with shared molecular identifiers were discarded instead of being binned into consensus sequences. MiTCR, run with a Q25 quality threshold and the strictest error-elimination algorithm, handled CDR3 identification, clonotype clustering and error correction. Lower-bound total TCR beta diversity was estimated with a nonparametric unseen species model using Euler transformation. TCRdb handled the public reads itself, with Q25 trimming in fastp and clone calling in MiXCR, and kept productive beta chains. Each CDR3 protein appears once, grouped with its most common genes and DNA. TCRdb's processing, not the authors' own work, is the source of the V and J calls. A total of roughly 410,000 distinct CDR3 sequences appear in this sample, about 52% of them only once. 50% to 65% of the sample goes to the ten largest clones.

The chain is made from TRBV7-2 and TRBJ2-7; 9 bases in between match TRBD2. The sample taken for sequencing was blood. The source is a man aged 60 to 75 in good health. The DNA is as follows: TGTGCCAGCAGCTTAGCGCGGCTAGCGGGACTTTACGAGCAGTACTTC. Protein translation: CASSLARLAGLYEQYF.